Listed here are 15 T cell receptor beta chains from one sample, sequenced in a study of technical replicates of blood from a handful of donors. Data came from immunoSEQ multiplex PCR; TCRdb stores just in-frame clones and leaves some out. The repertoire includes tens of thousands of clones, roughly 95% of them detected once, and less than 0.25% sits in the top ten. Sequences were obtained from T cells isolated from PBMCs. These receptor sequences come from a human donor in good health.

V usage is TRBV25-1 and J usage is TRBJ2-7; 11 bases match TRBD1. V lost 3 bases to trimming and J lost 4 bases; unmatched junction nucleotides: 8. This CDR3 spans 16 amino acids. The germline gives CDR1 MGHDK, CDR2 SYGVNS. In DNA form, the CDR3 reads TGTGCCAGCAGTGAGGGACAGGGGGGGTTTTGGTACGAGCAGTACTTC. Its translation: CASSEGQGGFWYEQYF.

The genes are TRBV15 and TRBJ2-3, with TRBD2 as a possible D gene (6 bases). Germline CDR1 reads LNHNV; CDR2 reads YYDKDF (reference sequence). V was cut by 9 bases and J by 3 bases, with 7 bases left in between. This CDR3 has 11 residues. As DNA, the CDR3 is TGTGCCACGGGGAGGACAGATACGCAGTATTTT. Protein: CATGRTDTQYF.

The J gene is TRBJ2-7, the V gene TRBV28; 7 nucleotides match TRBD1. The CDR3 extends over 15 amino acids. J lost 2 bases, V lost 6 bases, and 10 bases had no gene match. The germline gives CDR1 MDHEN, CDR2 SYDVKM. CDR3 DNA: TGTGCCAGCAGCACGACAGGGTATTTTACCTACGAGCAGTACTTC. It specifies CASSTTGYFTYEQYF.

The genes are TRBV9 and TRBJ2-5; TRBD2 aligns across 14 bases. From germline, CDR1 is SGDLS and CDR2 YYNGEE. V was clipped by 4 bases and J by 7 bases; unmatched bases: 12. This CDR3 region has 17 residues. This CDR3 reads CASSPGLAGGRLGTQYF. In DNA form, the CDR3 reads TGTGCCAGCAGCCCTGGACTAGCGGGGGGCCGGCTAGGGACCCAGTACTTC.

The chain has TRBV11-2 and TRBJ1-1; D may be TRBD1 (6 bases). The CDR3 totals 13 residues. CDR1 and CDR2 (germline): SGHAT, FQNNGV. Trimming cost V 6 bases and J 4 bases, with 12 bases left between them. The DNA of the CDR3 is TGTGCCAGCAGTGTCGCCAGGGGCACTGAAGCTTTCTTT. Protein product: CASSVARGTEAFF.

The CDR3 coding sequence is TGTGCCAGTAGTTCCAGACCGGGACTAGGGTGGCAAGAGACCCAGTACTTC. Protein product: CASSSRPGLGWQETQYF. The rearrangement uses TRBV19 and TRBJ2-5; 8 nucleotides line up with TRBD2. Germline CDR1 is LNHDA and CDR2 is SQIVND (reference sequence). CDR3 length: 17 residues. The J segment lost 2 bases and the V segment lost 5 bases, leaving 13 bases of the junction unmatched.

This sequence joins TRBV6-1 and TRBJ2-7; TRBD1 aligns across 9 bases. Per the germline V gene, CDR1 is MNHNS and CDR2 is SASEGT. V shed 6 bases and J 3 bases; nucleotides not matched to a gene: 6. CDR3 length: 14 amino acids. The CDR3 loop is CASSVGTGNYEQYF. DNA of the CDR3: TGTGCCAGCAGCGTAGGGACAGGGAACTACGAGCAGTACTTC.

This chain connects TRBV7-9 to TRBJ2-7; possible D gene TRBD2, 6 bases. V lost 0 bases and J 2 bases, leaving 11 bases between the germline ends. CDR1 SEHNR and CDR2 FQNEAQ come from the germline V gene (reference sequence). This CDR3 contains 15 residues. The CDR3 nucleotides are TGTGCCAGCAGCTTAGCCGGCGGGACGGCCTACGAGCAGTACTTC. The encoded protein is CASSLAGGTAYEQYF.

V and J are TRBV27 and TRBJ2-3; the D gene is possibly TRBD1 (6 bases). Trimming cost V 9 bases and J 0 bases, with 13 bases left between them. Germline V gene data show CDR1 as MNHEY and CDR2 as SMNVEV (reference sequence). The CDR3 consists of 14 residues. The CDR3 DNA follows: TGTGCCAGTCACAGGGAGCCAAGCACAGATACGCAGTATTTT. This encodes CASHREPSTDTQYF.

In DNA form, the CDR3 reads TGTGCCAGCTCACGAGACAGGGGGCCCAATCAGCCCCAGCATTTT. Translation: CASSRDRGPNQPQHF. The chain has TRBV18 and TRBJ1-5, with 10 positions matching TRBD1. CDR1 and CDR2 (germline): KGHSH, LQKENI. This CDR3 has 15 residues. The junction had 3 bases not matched to a gene; V was cut back by 4 bases and J by 3 bases.

This chain joins TRBV2 and TRBJ1-6; 7 nucleotides align to TRBD1. From germline, CDR1 is SNHLY and CDR2 FYNNEI. This CDR3 comprises 22 residues. V lost 4 bases to trimming and J lost 4 bases; unmatched junction nucleotides: 25. The chain's CDR3 is CASSAGGMRGWGVQSYNSPLHF. CDR3 DNA sequence: TGTGCCAGCAGTGCAGGGGGTATGCGGGGTTGGGGCGTCCAGTCTTATAATTCACCCCTCCACTTT.

The chain uses TRBV11-2 and TRBJ1-4, with D possibly being TRBD1 (6 bases). From germline, CDR1 is SGHAT and CDR2 FQNNGV. Trimming removed 4 bases from V and 7 bases from J, with 22 bases in between. The CDR3 is made up of 17 amino acids. CDR3 sequence reads: CASSSRPPGEGFEKLFF. The CDR3 DNA reads as TGTGCCAGCAGCTCTAGACCCCCAGGGGAAGGATTTGAAAAACTGTTTTTT.

As regards this clone: A read error may account for a junction end that differs from germline. The chain is built from TRBV25-1 and TRBJ2-7, with a weak D call TRBD1 (8 bases). The CDR3 has 15 residues. CDR1 MGHDK and CDR2 SYGVNS come from the germline V gene. The CDR3 spells CASSATGEGFYGQYF. The CDR3 DNA sequence: TGTGCCAGCAGTGCGACAGGGGAGGGGTTCTACGGGCAGTACTTC.

This clone came up once. The V and J genes are TRBV5-6 and TRBJ2-1; D gene uncertain. Trimming removed 0 bases at V and 8 bases at J, with 6 bases between. CDR3 length: 12 amino acids. Per germline, CDR1 SGHDT and CDR2 YYEEEE. CDR3 sequence (DNA): TGTGCCAGCAGCTTGGTTAGCTATGAGCAGTTCTTC. It translates to CASSLVSYEQFF.

The rearrangement uses TRBV2 and TRBJ2-7; 10 positions match TRBD1. Germline V gives CDR1 SNHLY, CDR2 FYNNEI. The V and J ends lost 10 bases and 5 bases, in that order; junction bases with no gene match: 8. There are 13 residues in the CDR3. The chain's CDR3 is CATKETGGHEQYF. In DNA, the CDR3 is TGTGCCACGAAGGAGACAGGGGGCCACGAGCAGTACTTC.